This TCR beta chain originates from a study of OX40 agonist ivuxolimab in advanced cancers. The table came from immunoSEQ multiplex PCR; TCRdb's copy has only in-frame clones and leaves some out. The sample lists 70,000 to 75,000 clones; 80% to 90% were seen once. The CDR3 spans 15 residues. Trimming stripped 4 bases from V and 8 bases from J, with 20 bases between. From germline, CDR1 is MNHNS and CDR2 SASEGT. This sequence joins TRBV6-1 and TRBJ1-2; no definite D call. The sequencing used CD4+ or CD8+ T cells sorted from blood, collected in a trial of the OX40 agonist ivuxolimab. The source is an adult with an advanced solid tumor such as melanoma, head and neck, liver or kidney cancer. The CDR3 nucleotides are TGTGCCAGCAGTGCCCAAGACGGTGGAGGCGTAGGCTACACCTTC. Translation gives CASSAQDGGGVGYTF.